Listed here are 5 T cell receptor beta chains from one sample, sequenced in a study of graft-versus-host responses after intestinal transplantation. The data were produced by immunoSEQ multiplex PCR, yet TCRdb's version contains in-frame clones alone and is incomplete. Among more than 85,000 clones listed, approximately 90% were seen once. These receptors have no known antigen. Here the sequenced sample was unstimulated CD8+ T cells sorted from spleen or lymph node cells, taken before transplant. The receptors stem from a human donor who was the organ donor for an intestinal transplant.

Regarding this clone: The same CDR3 also results from other DNA sequences found in this sample. The rearrangement links TRBV9 to TRBJ2-1; 13 bases are shared with TRBD2. The CDR3 consists of 15 residues. CDR1 and CDR2 from the germline V gene are SGDLS and YYNGEE. J was trimmed by 10 bases and V by 3 bases; bases with no gene match: 7. The DNA for the CDR3 is TGTGCCAGCAGCGGAGGACTAGCGGGAGTAGGAGAGCAGTTCTTC. This gives the protein CASSGGLAGVGEQFF.

The gene calls are TRBV27 and TRBJ2-5; 9 positions match TRBD1. The CDR3 runs 13 residues. Germline-derived CDR1 and CDR2 are MNHEY and SMNVEV (reference sequence). The V and J ends lost 7 bases and 4 bases, in that order; junction bases with no gene match: 4. This CDR3 is CASIGQGTETQYF. CDR3 sequence (DNA): TGTGCCAGCATAGGACAGGGGACAGAGACCCAGTACTTC.

V and J are TRBV27 and TRBJ2-1, with 7 bases that match TRBD2. Germline lookup yields CDR1 MNHEY and CDR2 SMNVEV (reference sequence). V was pared by 2 bases and J by 0 bases, with 10 bases of the junction left unmatched. CDR3 length: 18 residues. The CDR3 DNA sequence: TGTGCCAGCAGTTTAGGTGAGGCGGGAGCCCCCTCCTACAATGAGCAGTTCTTC. This encodes CASSLGEAGAPSYNEQFF.

The chain carries TRBV28 and TRBJ2-7; 7 bases fit TRBD2. Per germline, CDR1 MDHEN and CDR2 SYDVKM. CDR3 size: 20 residues. Trimming removed 2 bases from V and 1 base from J; junction bases left unmatched: 20. The DNA for the CDR3 is TGTGCCAGCAGTTTACGTGTCTGGGGAGTCCTTTCCGGGAGGTCCTACGAGCAGTACTTC. This gives the protein CASSLRVWGVLSGRSYEQYF.

CDR3 bases: TGCGCCAGCAGCATCTCCAATGAGCAGTTCTTC. It yields the protein CASSISNEQFF. V and J are TRBV5-1 and TRBJ2-1, with D unresolved. V was pared by 4 bases and J by 6 bases, with 5 bases between. The CDR3 has 11 residues. The germline V gene has CDR1 SGHRS and CDR2 YFSETQ.